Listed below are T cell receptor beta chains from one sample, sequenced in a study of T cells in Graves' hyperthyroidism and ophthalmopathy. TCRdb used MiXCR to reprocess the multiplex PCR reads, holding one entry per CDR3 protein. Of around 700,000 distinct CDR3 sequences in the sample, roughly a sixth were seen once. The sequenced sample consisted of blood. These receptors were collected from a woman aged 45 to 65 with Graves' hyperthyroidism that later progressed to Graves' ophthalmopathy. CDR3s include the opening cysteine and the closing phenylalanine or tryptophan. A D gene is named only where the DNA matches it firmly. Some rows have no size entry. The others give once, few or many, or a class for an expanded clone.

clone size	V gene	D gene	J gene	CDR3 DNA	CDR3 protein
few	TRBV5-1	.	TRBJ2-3	TGCGCCAGCAGCACCCCAGGTGGCACAGATACGCAGTATTTT	CASSTPGGTDTQYF
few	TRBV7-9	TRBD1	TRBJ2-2	TGTGCCAGCAGCCCCTGGACAGGGGGCCACACCGGGGAGCTGTTTTTT	CASSPWTGGHTGELFF
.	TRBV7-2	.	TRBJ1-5	TGTGCCAGCAGCCAGCTTCTTCAGGTAACAGCGAATCAGCCCCAGCATTTT	CASSQLLQVTANQPQHF
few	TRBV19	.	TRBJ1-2	TGTGCCAGCGGGGGGGGGACGGCGATTGGCTATGGCTACACCTTC	CASGGGTAIGYGYTF
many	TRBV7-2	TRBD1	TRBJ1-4	TGTGCCAGCAGCTGGGCTACAGGGGAGGCGGGGAAACTGTTTTTT	CASSWATGEAGKLFF
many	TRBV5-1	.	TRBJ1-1	TGCGCCAGCAGCCTGAGACAGCCATCGGACACTGAAGCTTTCTTT	CASSLRQPSDTEAFF
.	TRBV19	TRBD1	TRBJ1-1	TGTGCCAGTAGTATCGGCGACAGGGTAAGAGCTTTCTTT	CASSIGDRVRAFF
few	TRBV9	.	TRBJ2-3	TGTGCCAGCAGCGTATCAGCGGATACGCAGTATTTT	CASSVSADTQYF
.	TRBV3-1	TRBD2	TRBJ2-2	TGTGCCAGCAGCCAAGATAAACTAGCGGGGGGCCACACCGGGGAGCTGTTTTTT	CASSQDKLAGGHTGELFF
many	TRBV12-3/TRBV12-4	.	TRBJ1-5	TGTGCCAGCACCGTCGGGGGGGGAAGGGGCAATCAGCCCCAGCATTTT	CASTVGGGRGNQPQHF
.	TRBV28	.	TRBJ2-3	TGTGCCAGCAGTTTCGGGGGAGATATGACAGATACGCAGTATTTT	CASSFGGDMTDTQYF
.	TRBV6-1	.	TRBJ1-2	TGTGCCAGCAGTGAAGGCTACATCCTCCCATTCTATGGCTACACCTTC	CASSEGYILPFYGYTF
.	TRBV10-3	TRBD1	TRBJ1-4	TGTGCCATCAGTGAGCGACGGACAGGGGGCTTCGAAAAACTGTTTTTT	CAISERRTGGFEKLFF
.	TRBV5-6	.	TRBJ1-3	TGTGCCAGCAGCTCGGGGAACTTTGGAAACACCATATATTTT	CASSSGNFGNTIYF
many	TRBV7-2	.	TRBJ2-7	TGTGCCAGCAGCTTGGGGGGGCCGATCTACGAGCAGTACTTC	CASSLGGPIYEQYF
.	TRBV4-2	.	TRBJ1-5	TGTGCCAGCAGCCAAGAAAGTACAGGGAATCAGCCCCAGCATTTT	CASSQESTGNQPQHF
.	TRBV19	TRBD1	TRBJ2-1	TGTGCCAGTAGTAAACGGACAGGAGGCGAGCAGTTCTTC	CASSKRTGGEQFF
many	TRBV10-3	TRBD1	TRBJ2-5	TGTGCCATCAGAGGGGACAGGGGAAATGATGAGACCCAGTACTTC	CAIRGDRGNDETQYF
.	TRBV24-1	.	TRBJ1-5	TGTGCCACCAGTTTTATGGGCAATCAGCCCCAGCATTTT	CATSFMGNQPQHF
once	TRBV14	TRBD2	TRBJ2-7	TGTGCCAGCAGGGGAGGGAACTCCTACGAGCAGTACTTC	CASRGGNSYEQYF
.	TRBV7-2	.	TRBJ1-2	TGTGCCAGCAGGGTGGACAGTTCCCTCTATGGCTACACCTTC	CASRVDSSLYGYTF
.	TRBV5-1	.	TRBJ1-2	TGCGCCAGCAGCTTGAATACAGCAGGCTACACCTTC	CASSLNTAGYTF
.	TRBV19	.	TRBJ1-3	TGTGCCAGTACTCTGTTCTCTGGAAACACCATATATTTT	CASTLFSGNTIYF
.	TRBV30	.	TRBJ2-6	TGTGCCTGGAGATGGATGGGGGGAGCCGGGGCCAACGTCCTGACTTTC	CAWRWMGGAGANVLTF
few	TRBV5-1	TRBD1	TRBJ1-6	TGCGCCAGCAGCCCTTACCAGGGGGATAATTCACCCCTCCACTTT	CASSPYQGDNSPLHF
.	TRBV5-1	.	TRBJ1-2	TGCGCCAGCAGCTGGGGGGCAGGAAGCACGTTAAGTGGCGGCTACACCTTC	CASSWGAGSTLSGGYTF
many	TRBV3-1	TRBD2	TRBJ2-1	TGTGCCAGCAGCCAAAATGTGGCGGGGGGCCCCTACAATGAGCAGTTCTTC	CASSQNVAGGPYNEQFF
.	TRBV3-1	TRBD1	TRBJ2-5	TGTGCCAGCAGCGTGACAGGGGTCGTCCAAGAGACCCAGTACTTC	CASSVTGVVQETQYF
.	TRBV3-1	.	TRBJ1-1	TGTGCCAGCAGCCGGAGTAGGGAAGCTTTCTTT	CASSRSREAFF
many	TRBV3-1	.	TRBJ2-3	TGTGCCAGCAGTTCTATCGGGGAGATCGCAGATACGCAGTATTTT	CASSSIGEIADTQYF
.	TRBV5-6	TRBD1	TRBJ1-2	TGTGCCAGCAGCTTGGACGGAACAGGGGATTATGGCTACACCTTC	CASSLDGTGDYGYTF
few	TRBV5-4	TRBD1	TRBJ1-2	TGTGCCAGCAGCTTCTGGACAGGGGGACTAGCTAACTATGGCTACACCTTC	CASSFWTGGLANYGYTF
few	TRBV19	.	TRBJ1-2	TGTGCCAGTAGTACGGGGCAGAACTATGGCTACACCTTC	CASSTGQNYGYTF
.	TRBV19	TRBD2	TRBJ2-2	TGTGCCAGTAGTCCTCGGGGGGTTTACACCGGGGAGCTGTTTTTT	CASSPRGVYTGELFF
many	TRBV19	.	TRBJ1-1	TGTGCCAGTAGTATAAGGACCCCGAGTACTGAAGCTTTCTTT	CASSIRTPSTEAFF
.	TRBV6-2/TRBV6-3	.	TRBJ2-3	TGTGCCAGCAGTCCCGGGGCCATAGATACGCAGTATTTT	CASSPGAIDTQYF
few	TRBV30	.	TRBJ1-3	TGTGCCTGGAGTGTATTTGGCCTGCGCTCTGGAAACACCATATATTTT	CAWSVFGLRSGNTIYF
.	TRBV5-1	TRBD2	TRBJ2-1	TGCGCCAGCAGCTTGGTTAGCGGGGGAGATGAGCAGTTCTTC	CASSLVSGGDEQFF
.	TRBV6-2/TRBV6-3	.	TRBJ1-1	TGTGCCAGCAGCCGAGAAGTTAGGACTGAAGCTTTCTTT	CASSREVRTEAFF
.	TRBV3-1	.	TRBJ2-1	TGTGCCAGCAGCCCCCCCTCGTTAGGACTTGGCCCGCATGAGCAGTTCTTC	CASSPPSLGLGPHEQFF
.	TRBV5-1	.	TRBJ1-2	TGCGCCAGCGCGAGTTCGGGGAACTATGGCTACACCTTC	CASASSGNYGYTF
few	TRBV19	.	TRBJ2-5	TGTGCCAGCGAAGGGGAGACCCAGTACTTC	CASEGETQYF
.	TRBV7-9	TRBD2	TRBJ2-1	TGTGCCAGCAGCTTACTCTACCTGGCGGGGGGGCACAATGAGCAGTTCTTC	CASSLLYLAGGHNEQFF
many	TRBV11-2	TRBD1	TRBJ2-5	TGTGCCAGCAGCCTAACATGGGACAGCCAAGAGACCCAGTACTTC	CASSLTWDSQETQYF
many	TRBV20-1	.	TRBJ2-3	TGCAGTGCTACTAGCACAGATACGCAGTATTTT	CSATSTDTQYF
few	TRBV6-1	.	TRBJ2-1	TGTGCCAGCATCGCAGATCAGACGTCGATTTACAATGAGCAGTTCTTC	CASIADQTSIYNEQFF
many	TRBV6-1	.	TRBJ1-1	TGTGCCAGTCCTCGAGGGGATAACACTGAAGCTTTCTTT	CASPRGDNTEAFF
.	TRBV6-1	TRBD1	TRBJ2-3	TGTGCCAGCAGTGGTGGGACAGGGATCACAGATACGCAGTATTTT	CASSGGTGITDTQYF
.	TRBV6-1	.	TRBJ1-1	TGTGCCAGCAACCCTTCGGTGAACACTGAAGCTTTCTTT	CASNPSVNTEAFF
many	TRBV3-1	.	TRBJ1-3	TGTGCCAGCAGCCAAGGTCGGGGAAACACCATATATTTT	CASSQGRGNTIYF
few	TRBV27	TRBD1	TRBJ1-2	TGTGCCAGCAGTTTATCGTCCAGGGGGCACGACTATGGCTACACCTTC	CASSLSSRGHDYGYTF
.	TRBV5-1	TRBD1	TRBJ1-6	TGCGCCAGCAGCTTCGGACAGGGGGATTCACCCCTCCACTTT	CASSFGQGDSPLHF
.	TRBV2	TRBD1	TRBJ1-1	TGTGCCACCCAGGGGGACAGGAACACTGAAGCTTTCTTT	CATQGDRNTEAFF
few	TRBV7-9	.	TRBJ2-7	TGTGCCAGCAGCCCGGGGACTTTCCTAAGCTCCTACGAGCAGTACTTC	CASSPGTFLSSYEQYF
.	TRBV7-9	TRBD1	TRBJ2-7	TGTGCCAGCAGCACTACGACAGGGGGCGCGTTTGGCGAGCAGTACTTC	CASSTTTGGAFGEQYF
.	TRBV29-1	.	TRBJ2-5	TGCAGCGTTGAGGGTAGGCAGGGAGAGACCCAGTACTTC	CSVEGRQGETQYF
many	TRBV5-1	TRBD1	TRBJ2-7	TGCGCCAGCAGCTTCACAGGGGGCAGCAACGAGCAGTACTTC	CASSFTGGSNEQYF
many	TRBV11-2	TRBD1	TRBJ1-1	TGTGCCAGCAGCCAATGGACAGGGGCAGATACTGAAGCTTTCTTT	CASSQWTGADTEAFF